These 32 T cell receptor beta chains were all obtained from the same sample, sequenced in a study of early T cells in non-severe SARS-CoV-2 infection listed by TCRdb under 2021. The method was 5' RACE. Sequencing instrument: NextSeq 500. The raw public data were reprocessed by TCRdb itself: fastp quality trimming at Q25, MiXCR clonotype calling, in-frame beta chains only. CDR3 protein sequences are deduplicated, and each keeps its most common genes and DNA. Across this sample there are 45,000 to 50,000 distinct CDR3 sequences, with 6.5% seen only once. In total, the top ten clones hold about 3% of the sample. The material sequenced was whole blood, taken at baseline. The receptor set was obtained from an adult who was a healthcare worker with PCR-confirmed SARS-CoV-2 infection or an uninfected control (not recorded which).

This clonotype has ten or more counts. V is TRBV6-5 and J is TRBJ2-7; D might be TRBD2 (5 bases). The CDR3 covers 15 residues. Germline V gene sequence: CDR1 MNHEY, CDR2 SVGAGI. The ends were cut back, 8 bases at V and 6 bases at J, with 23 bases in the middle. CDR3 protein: CASWPNRERAGEQYF. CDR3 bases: TGTGCCAGCTGGCCTAACCGGGAAAGGGCGGGCGAGCAGTACTTC.

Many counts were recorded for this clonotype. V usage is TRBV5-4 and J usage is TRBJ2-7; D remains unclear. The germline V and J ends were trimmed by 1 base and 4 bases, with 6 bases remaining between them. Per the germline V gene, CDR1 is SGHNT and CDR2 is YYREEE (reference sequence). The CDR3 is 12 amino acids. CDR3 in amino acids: CASSLLGYEQYF. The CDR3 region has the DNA TGTGCCAGCAGCTTGCTGGGGTACGAGCAGTACTTC. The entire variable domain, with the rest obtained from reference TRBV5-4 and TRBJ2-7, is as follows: ETGVTQSPTHLIKTRGQQVTLRCSSQSGHNTVSWYQQALGQGPQFIFQYYREEENGRGNFPPRFSGLQFPNYSSELNVNALELDDSALYLCASSLLGYEQYFGPGTRLTVT.

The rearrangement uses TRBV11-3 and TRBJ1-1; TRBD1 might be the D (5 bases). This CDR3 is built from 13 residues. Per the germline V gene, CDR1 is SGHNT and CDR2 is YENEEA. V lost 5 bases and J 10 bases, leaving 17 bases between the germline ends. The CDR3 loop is CASSAPDIYRAFF. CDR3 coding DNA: TGTGCCAGCAGCGCGCCGGACATTTACAGAGCTTTCTTT.

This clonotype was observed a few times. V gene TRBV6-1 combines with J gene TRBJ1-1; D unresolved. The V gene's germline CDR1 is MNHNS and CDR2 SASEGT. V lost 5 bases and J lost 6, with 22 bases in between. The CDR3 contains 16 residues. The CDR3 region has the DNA TGTGCCAGCAGTCCTGGTTCGACTTTGGGAACTTCTGAAGCTTTCTTT. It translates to CASSPGSTLGTSEAFF.

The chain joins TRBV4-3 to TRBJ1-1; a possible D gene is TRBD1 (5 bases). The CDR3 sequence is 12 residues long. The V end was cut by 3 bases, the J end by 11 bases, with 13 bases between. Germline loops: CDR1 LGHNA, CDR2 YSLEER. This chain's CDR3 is CASSHHQGRAFF. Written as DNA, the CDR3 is TGCGCCAGCAGCCACCATCAGGGACGGGCTTTCTTT.

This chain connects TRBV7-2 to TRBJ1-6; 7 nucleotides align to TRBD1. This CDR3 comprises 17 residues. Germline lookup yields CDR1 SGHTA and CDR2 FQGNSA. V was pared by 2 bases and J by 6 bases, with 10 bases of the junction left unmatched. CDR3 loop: CASSLYRGSVGNSPLHF. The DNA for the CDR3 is TGTGCCAGCAGCTTATACAGGGGATCTGTAGGTAATTCACCCCTCCACTTT.

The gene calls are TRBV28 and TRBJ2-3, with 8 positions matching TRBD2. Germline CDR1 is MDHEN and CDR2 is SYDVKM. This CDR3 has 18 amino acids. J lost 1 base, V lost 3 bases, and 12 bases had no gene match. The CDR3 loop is CASSLVAGGLRGTDTQYF. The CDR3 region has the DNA TGTGCCAGCAGTTTGGTCGCGGGGGGCCTCCGAGGCACAGATACGCAGTATTTT.

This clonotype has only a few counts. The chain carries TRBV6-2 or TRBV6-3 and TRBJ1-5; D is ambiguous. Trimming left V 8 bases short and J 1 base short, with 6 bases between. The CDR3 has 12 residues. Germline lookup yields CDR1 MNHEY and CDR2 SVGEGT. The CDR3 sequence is CASARSNQPQHF. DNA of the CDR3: TGTGCCAGCGCGAGGAGCAATCAGCCCCAGCATTTT.

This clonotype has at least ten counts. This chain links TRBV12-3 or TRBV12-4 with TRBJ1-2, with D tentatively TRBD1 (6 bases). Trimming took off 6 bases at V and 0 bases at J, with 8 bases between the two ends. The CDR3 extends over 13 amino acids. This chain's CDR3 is CASRNRANYGYTF. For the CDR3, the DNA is TGTGCCAGCAGGAACAGGGCTAACTATGGCTACACCTTC.

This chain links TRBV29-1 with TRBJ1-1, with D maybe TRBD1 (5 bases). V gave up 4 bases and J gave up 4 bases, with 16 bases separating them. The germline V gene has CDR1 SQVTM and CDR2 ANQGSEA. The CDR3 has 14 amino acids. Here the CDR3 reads CSVVGEKVGTEAFF. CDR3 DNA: TGCAGCGTTGTAGGGGAGAAAGTGGGCACTGAAGCTTTCTTT.

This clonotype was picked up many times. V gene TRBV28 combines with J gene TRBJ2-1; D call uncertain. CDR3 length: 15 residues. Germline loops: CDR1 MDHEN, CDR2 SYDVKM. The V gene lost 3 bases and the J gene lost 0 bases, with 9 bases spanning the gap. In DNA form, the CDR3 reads TGTGCCAGCAGTTTTGTCCGAAGCTCCTACAATGAGCAGTTCTTC. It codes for CASSFVRSSYNEQFF.

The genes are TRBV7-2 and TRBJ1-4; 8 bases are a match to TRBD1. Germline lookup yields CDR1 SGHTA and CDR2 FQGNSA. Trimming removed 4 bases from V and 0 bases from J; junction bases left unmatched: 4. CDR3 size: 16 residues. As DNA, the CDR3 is TGTGCCAGCAGCTCGACAGGGGCTACAACTAATGAAAAACTGTTTTTT. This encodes CASSSTGATTNEKLFF.

CDR3 amino acids: CASSFGQGQYF. CDR3 nucleotide sequence: TGTGCCAGCAGCTTTGGACAGGGTCAGTACTTC. The chain couples TRBV5-4 to TRBJ2-7; 8 bases match TRBD1. Germline V gene data show CDR1 as SGHNT and CDR2 as YYREEE (reference sequence). V dropped 2 bases and J dropped 10; count of bases not matched to a gene: 2. The CDR3 is 11 residues long. Together with reference TRBV5-4 and TRBJ2-7, the CDR3 gives the full variable domain: ETGVTQSPTHLIKTRGQQVTLRCSSQSGHNTVSWYQQALGQGPQFIFQYYREEENGRGNFPPRFSGLQFPNYSSELNVNALELDDSALYLCASSFGQGQYFGPGTRLTVT.

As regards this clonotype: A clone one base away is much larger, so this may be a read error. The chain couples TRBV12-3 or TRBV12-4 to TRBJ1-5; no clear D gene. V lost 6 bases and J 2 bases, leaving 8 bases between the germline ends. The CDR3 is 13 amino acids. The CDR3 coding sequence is TGTGCCAGCAGCCGGGGTTGCAATCAGCCCCAGCATTTT. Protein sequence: CASSRGCNQPQHF.

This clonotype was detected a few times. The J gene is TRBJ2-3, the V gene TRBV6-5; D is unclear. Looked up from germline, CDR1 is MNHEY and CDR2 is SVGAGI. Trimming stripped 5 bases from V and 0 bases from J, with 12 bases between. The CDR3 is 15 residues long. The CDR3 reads CASSPQGTSTDTQYF. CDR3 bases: TGTGCCAGCAGTCCCCAAGGTACAAGCACAGATACGCAGTATTTT.

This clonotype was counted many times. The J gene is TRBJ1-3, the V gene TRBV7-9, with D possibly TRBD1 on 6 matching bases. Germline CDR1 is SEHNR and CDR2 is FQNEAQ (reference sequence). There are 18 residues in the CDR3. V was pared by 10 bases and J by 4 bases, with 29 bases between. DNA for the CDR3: TGTGCCAAAGACCAGCTTACAGGGTACCTCAAGGGCGGAAACACCATATATTTT. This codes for CAKDQLTGYLKGGNTIYF.

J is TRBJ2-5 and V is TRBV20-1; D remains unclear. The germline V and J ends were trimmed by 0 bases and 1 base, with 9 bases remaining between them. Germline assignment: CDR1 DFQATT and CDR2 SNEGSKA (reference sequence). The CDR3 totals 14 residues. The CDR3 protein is CSARDHQGQETQYF. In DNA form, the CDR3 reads TGCAGTGCTAGAGATCACCAAGGCCAAGAGACCCAGTACTTC.

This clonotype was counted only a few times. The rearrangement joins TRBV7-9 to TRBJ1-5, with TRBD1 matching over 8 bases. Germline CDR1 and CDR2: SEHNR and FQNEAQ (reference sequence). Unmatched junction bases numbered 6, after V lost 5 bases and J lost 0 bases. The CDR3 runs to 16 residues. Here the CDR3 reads CASSHRGSPSNQPQHF. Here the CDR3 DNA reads TGTGCCAGCAGCCACAGGGGGTCCCCTAGCAATCAGCCCCAGCATTTT.

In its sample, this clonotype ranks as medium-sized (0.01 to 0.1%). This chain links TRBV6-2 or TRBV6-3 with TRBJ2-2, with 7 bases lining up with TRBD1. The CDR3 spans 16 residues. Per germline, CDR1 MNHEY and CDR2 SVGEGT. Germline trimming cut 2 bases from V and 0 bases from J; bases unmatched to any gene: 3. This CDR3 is CASSYPGQTNTGELFF. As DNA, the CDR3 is TGTGCCAGCAGTTACCCGGGACAGACGAACACCGGGGAGCTGTTTTTT.

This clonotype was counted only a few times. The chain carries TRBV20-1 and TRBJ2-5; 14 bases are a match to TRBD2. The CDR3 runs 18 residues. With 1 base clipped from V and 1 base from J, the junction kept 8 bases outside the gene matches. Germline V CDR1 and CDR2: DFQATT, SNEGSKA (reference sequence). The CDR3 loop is CSARALRLAGGFQETQYF. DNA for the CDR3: TGCAGTGCTAGAGCCCTAAGACTAGCGGGGGGGTTCCAAGAGACCCAGTACTTC.

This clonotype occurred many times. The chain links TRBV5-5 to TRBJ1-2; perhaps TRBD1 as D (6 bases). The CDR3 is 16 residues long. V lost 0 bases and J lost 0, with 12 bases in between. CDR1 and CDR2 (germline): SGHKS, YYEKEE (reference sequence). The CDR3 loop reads CASSLAPGAANYGYTF. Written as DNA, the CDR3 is TGTGCCAGCAGCTTGGCCCCAGGGGCGGCTAACTATGGCTACACCTTC.

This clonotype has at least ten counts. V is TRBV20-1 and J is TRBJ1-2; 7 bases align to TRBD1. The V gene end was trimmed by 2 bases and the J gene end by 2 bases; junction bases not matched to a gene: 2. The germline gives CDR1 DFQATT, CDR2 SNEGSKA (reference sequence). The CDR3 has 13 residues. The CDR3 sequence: CSARIGGNYGYTF. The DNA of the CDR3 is TGCAGTGCTAGAATAGGGGGCAACTATGGCTACACCTTC.

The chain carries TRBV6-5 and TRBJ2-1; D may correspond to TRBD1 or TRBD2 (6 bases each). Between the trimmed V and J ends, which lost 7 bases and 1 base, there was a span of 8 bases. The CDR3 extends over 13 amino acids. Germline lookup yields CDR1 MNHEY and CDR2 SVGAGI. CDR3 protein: CASKGGSYNEQFF. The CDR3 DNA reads TGTGCCAGCAAGGGGGGATCCTACAATGAGCAGTTCTTC.

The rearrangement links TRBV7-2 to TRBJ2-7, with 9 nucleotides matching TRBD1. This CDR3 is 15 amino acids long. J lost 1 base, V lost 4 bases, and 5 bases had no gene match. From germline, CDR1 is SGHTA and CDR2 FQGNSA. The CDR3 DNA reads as TGTGCCAGCAGCTGGGGACAGGGTGGATCCTACGAGCAGTACTTC. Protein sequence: CASSWGQGGSYEQYF. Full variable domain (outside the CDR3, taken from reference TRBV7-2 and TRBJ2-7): GAGVSQSPSNKVTEKGKDVELRCDPISGHTALYWYRQSLGQGLEFLIYFQGNSAPDKSGLPSDRFSAERTGGSVSTLTIQRTQQEDSAVYLCASSWGQGGSYEQYFGPGTRLTVT.

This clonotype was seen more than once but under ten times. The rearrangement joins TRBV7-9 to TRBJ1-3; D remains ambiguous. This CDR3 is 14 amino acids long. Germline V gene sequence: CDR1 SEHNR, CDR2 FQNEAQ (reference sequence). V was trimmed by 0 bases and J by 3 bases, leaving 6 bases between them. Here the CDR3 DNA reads TGTGCCAGCAGCTTAGCTCTATTTGGAAACACCATATATTTT. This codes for CASSLALFGNTIYF.

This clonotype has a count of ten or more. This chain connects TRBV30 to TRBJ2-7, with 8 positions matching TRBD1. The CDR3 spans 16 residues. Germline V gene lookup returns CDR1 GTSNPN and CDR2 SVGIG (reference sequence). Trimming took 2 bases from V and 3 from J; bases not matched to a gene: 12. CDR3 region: CAWSTPGDRRYYEQYF. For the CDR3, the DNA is TGTGCCTGGAGTACACCTGGGGACAGGCGATACTACGAGCAGTACTTC.

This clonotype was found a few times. CDR3 sequence: CASSQNIRSVSEQYF. The DNA for the CDR3 is TGTGCCAGCAGCCAGAACATCCGATCGGTTTCCGAGCAGTACTTC. The V and J genes are TRBV11-1 and TRBJ2-7; D call uncertain. V gave up 5 bases and J gave up 6 bases, with 20 bases separating them. The germline gives CDR1 SGHAT, CDR2 FQDESV (reference sequence). The CDR3 sequence is 15 residues long.

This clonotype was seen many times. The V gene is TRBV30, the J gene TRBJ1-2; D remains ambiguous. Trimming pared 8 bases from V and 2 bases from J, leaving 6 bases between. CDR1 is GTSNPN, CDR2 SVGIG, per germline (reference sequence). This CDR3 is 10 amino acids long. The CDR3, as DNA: TGTGCCGGCAAGAACTATGGCTACACCTTC. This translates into CAGKNYGYTF.

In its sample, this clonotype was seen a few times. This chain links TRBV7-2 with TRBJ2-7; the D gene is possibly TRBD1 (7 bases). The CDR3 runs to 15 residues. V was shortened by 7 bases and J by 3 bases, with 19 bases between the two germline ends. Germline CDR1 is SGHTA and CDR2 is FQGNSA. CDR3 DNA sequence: TGTGCCAGCACCTTCGGGGGCAGGGGGAACTACGAGCAGTACTTC. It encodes CASTFGGRGNYEQYF.

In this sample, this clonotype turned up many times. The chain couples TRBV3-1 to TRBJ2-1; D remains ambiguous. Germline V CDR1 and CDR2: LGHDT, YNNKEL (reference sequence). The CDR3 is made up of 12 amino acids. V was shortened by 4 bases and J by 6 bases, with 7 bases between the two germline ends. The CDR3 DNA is TGTGCCAGCAGCCGGACCCGCAATGAGCAGTTCTTC. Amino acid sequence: CASSRTRNEQFF.

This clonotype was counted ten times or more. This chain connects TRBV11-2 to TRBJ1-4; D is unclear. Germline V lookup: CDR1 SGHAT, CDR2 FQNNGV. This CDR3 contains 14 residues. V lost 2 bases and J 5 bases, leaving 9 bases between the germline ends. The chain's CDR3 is CASSLYTENEKLFF. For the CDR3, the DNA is TGTGCCAGCAGCTTATACACAGAAAATGAAAAACTGTTTTTT.

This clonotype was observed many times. CDR3 loop: CASSPALAGRYNEQFF. The CDR3 DNA follows: TGCGCCAGCAGTCCAGCCCTAGCGGGCCGGTACAATGAGCAGTTCTTC. The V and J genes are TRBV4-1 and TRBJ2-1; TRBD2 matches 8 bases. CDR1 MGHRA and CDR2 YSYEKL come from the germline V gene. With 6 bases clipped from V and 4 bases from J, the junction kept 11 bases outside the gene matches. There are 16 residues in the CDR3.